The subject of this entry is one T cell receptor beta chain. The antigen remains undetermined. The data are from a study of CD8 T cells in ankylosing spondylitis. This CDR3 has 13 residues. CDR1 is LGHDT, CDR2 YNNKEL, per germline (reference sequence). The V end was cut by 4 bases, the J end by 6 bases, with 11 bases between. Study outcomes and limitations: There were earlier reports of some motif variants in reactive arthritis synovial fluid and blood. Typical of ankylosing spondylitis blood, it appeared, was a TCR beta motif of eight highly homologous variants. The study looked at matched synovial fluid samples from ankylosing spondylitis patients. Disease-linked clones were reported to be significantly enriched there.

As the method for making TCR beta libraries, quantitative 5'-RACE with molecular barcodes was used. TCRdb recomputed calls from the 5' RACE reads with MiXCR, one row per CDR3 protein. The sample has about 390,000 distinct CDR3 sequences, approximately 20% seen once. The specimen was blood, either unsorted or a sorted T cell fraction (not recorded which). The chain recombines TRBV3-1 with TRBJ2-3, with D unclear. The source is a male donor with ankylosing spondylitis. CDR3 sequence reads: CASSPTRWDTQYF. The DNA of the CDR3 is TGTGCCAGCAGCCCGACGAGGTGGGATACGCAGTATTTT.